This TCR beta chain comes out of a study of T cell responses to AZD1222 COVID-19 vaccine. This clone was seen a single time. Clones were sequenced by immunoSEQ multiplex PCR, and TCRdb holds only the in-frame ones, with some missing. Of 90,000 to 130,000 clones listed, approximately 85% are singletons. Trimming took 3 bases from V and 4 from J, leaving 13 bases between them. CDR1 and CDR2 (germline): MDHEN, SYDVKM. The CDR3 spans 15 residues. This TCR was recovered from an adult in good health. This chain links TRBV28 with TRBJ1-3, with D tentatively TRBD1 (5 bases). The material sequenced was peripheral blood, taken on day 0 of AZD1222 vaccination. The CDR3 is CASSFWTRLGNTIYF. The CDR3 coding sequence is TGTGCCAGCAGTTTCTGGACAAGGCTAGGAAACACCATATATTTT. The full variable domain, its missing parts supplied by reference TRBV28 and TRBJ1-3, is DVKVTQSSRYLVKRTGEKVFLECVQDMDHENMFWYRQDPGLGLRLIYFSYDVKMKEKGDIPEGYSVSREKKERFSLILESASTNQTSMYLCASSFWTRLGNTIYFGEGSWLTVV.